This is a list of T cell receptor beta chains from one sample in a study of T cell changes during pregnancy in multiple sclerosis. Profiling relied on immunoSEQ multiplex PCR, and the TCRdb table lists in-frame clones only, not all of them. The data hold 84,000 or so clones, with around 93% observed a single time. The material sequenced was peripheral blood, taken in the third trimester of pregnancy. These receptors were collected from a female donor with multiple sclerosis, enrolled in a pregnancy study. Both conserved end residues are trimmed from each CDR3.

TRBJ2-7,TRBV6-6,ASRSGTDRIFYEQY
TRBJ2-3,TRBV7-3,ASSHSGTGSVTDTQY
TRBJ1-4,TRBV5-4,ASSSRAEANEKLF
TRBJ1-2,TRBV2,ASSAAKTGGVSYGYT
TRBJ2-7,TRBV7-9,ASSLDPGQFYEQY
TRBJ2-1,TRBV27,ASSWQGNHNEQF
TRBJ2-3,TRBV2,ASSVQGSPDTQY
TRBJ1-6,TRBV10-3,AISPTGPSPLH
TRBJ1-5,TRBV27,ASSLRQGPNQPQH
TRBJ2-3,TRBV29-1,SVGNSGGADTQY
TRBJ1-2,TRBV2,ASRETSYT
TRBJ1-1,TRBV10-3,AISAIRTGERTEAF
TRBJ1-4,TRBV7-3,ASSKTGGPNEKLF
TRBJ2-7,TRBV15,ATSKQGQGHEQY
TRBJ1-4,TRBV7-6,ASSSRTGGRPNEKLF
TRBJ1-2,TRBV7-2,ASSLSSGDYGYT
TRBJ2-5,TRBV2,ASSEKETSWETQY
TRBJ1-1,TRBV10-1,ASSGQVNTEAF